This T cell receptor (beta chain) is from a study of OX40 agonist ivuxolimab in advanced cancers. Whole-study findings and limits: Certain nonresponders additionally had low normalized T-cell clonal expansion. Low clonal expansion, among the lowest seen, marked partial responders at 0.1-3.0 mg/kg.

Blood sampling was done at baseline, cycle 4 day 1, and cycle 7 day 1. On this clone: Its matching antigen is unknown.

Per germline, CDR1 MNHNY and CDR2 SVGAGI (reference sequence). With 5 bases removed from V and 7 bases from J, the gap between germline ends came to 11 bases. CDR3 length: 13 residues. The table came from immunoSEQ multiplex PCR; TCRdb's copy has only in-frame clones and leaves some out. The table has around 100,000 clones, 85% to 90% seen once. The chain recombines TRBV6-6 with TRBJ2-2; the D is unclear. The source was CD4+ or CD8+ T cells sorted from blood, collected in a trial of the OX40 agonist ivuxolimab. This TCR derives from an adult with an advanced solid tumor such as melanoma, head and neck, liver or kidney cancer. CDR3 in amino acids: CASSTDLSGELFF. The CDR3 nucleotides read TGTGCCAGCAGTACAGACTTGAGCGGGGAGCTGTTTTTT.